This passage covers 13 T cell receptor beta chains from one sample sequenced in a study of CD8 T cells in ankylosing spondylitis. TCRdb re-called the 5' RACE reads through MiXCR, storing one row per CDR3 protein. The sample has some 340,000 distinct CDR3 sequences; roughly 14% are singletons. The specimen was blood, either unsorted or a sorted T cell fraction (not recorded which). These receptors originate from a male donor with ankylosing spondylitis or in good health (not recorded which).

In its sample, this clonotype was seen many times. This chain links TRBV24-1 with TRBJ2-2; the match to TRBD1 covers 8 bases. In germline, CDR1 is KGHDR, CDR2 SFDVKD. The CDR3 totals 16 residues. The V and J ends lost 2 bases and 2 bases, in that order; junction bases with no gene match: 3. The CDR3 spells CATSDSGQGNTGELFF. DNA of the CDR3: TGTGCCACCAGTGATTCTGGACAGGGAAACACCGGGGAGCTGTTTTTT.

The chain employs TRBV12-3 or TRBV12-4 and TRBJ1-2; possible D gene TRBD1, 6 bases. The CDR3 is 13 amino acids. Trimming pared 3 bases from V and 6 bases from J, leaving 11 bases between. This CDR3 reads CASSLLQGNGYTF. The CDR3, as DNA: TGTGCCAGCAGTTTGTTACAGGGCAATGGCTACACCTTC.

This clonotype showed up many times. The V gene is TRBV5-1, the J gene TRBJ2-3; D is ambiguous. CDR1 is SGHRS, CDR2 YFSETQ, per germline. Between the trimmed V and J ends, which lost 2 bases and 2 bases, there was a span of 15 bases. The CDR3 loop spans 16 amino acids. CDR3 nucleotide sequence: TGCGCCAGCAGCTTTGGAAGGGCGCTGACCACAGATACGCAGTATTTT. This sequence encodes CASSFGRALTTDTQYF.

J is TRBJ2-3 and V is TRBV6-5, with 9 bases fitting TRBD2. V was pared by 0 bases and J by 0 bases, with 10 bases of the junction left unmatched. The CDR3 is 19 residues long. Per the germline V gene, CDR1 is MNHEY and CDR2 is SVGAGI. The CDR3 sequence: CASSYSMASGATSTDTQYF. The CDR3 region has the DNA TGTGCCAGCAGTTACTCTATGGCTAGCGGGGCAACTAGCACAGATACGCAGTATTTT.

This clonotype was found a few times. This chain connects TRBV20-1 to TRBJ2-5; 8 bases line up with TRBD2. The CDR3 has 12 residues. The V gene end was trimmed by 4 bases and the J gene end by 3 bases; junction bases not matched to a gene: 1. Germline CDR1 and CDR2: DFQATT and SNEGSKA (reference sequence). The CDR3 DNA sequence: TGCAGTGCTACGGGGGGGGAAGAGACCCAGTACTTC. Translated: CSATGGEETQYF.

The rearrangement links TRBV6-5 to TRBJ2-1; unclear D gene. Per germline, CDR1 MNHEY and CDR2 SVGAGI. V dropped 6 bases and J dropped 11 bases, with 14 bases sitting between them. This CDR3 is built from 12 residues. The CDR3 DNA reads as TGTGCCAGCAGCCCCGAATCAGGTCAGCAGTTCTTC. Translating it yields CASSPESGQQFF.

This clonotype appeared a few times. The V call is TRBV4-1, the J call TRBJ2-1, with TRBD2 matching 7 bases. Germline loops: CDR1 MGHRA, CDR2 YSYEKL. J lost 0 bases, V lost 6 bases, and 8 bases had no gene match. CDR3 size: 16 residues. The DNA of the CDR3 is TGCGCCAGCAGGGACACGCGGGGGAACTCCTACAATGAGCAGTTCTTC. It encodes CASRDTRGNSYNEQFF.

This clonotype was seen more than once but under ten times. This chain links TRBV7-2 with TRBJ2-5; D is possibly TRBD1 (6 bases). The V gene lost 0 bases and the J gene lost 2 bases, with 10 bases spanning the gap. This CDR3 is built from 15 residues. Germline lookup yields CDR1 SGHTA and CDR2 FQGNSA. The CDR3 nucleotides read TGTGCCAGCAGCTTAGCTACAGGGAATCAAGAGACCCAGTACTTC. Its translation is CASSLATGNQETQYF.

This rearrangement joins TRBV7-2 to TRBJ1-6, with TRBD1 as a possible D gene (6 bases). V dropped 3 bases and J dropped 2 bases, with 8 bases sitting between them. The CDR3 has 15 amino acids. Germline values: CDR1 SGHTA, CDR2 FQGNSA. CDR3 DNA sequence: TGTGCCAGCAGCTTGGGGGGCGCCTATAATTCACCCCTCCACTTT. It specifies CASSLGGAYNSPLHF.

The genes are TRBV25-1 and TRBJ2-5, with 9 bases identical to TRBD1. The V gene end was trimmed by 3 bases and the J gene end by 4 bases; junction bases not matched to a gene: 6. This CDR3 is 15 amino acids long. The germline CDR1 and CDR2 sequences are MGHDK and SYGVNS. CDR3 sequence: CASSEGQGPRETQYF. In DNA form, the CDR3 reads TGTGCCAGCAGTGAGGGACAGGGCCCTCGAGAGACCCAGTACTTC.

This clonotype has more than one count but fewer than ten. The chain employs TRBV12-3 or TRBV12-4 and TRBJ2-7; D tentatively fits TRBD1 or TRBD2 (6 bases each). Trimming removed 4 bases from V and 5 bases from J, with 18 bases in between. This CDR3 region has 15 residues. The CDR3 region is CASSSRWRGSHEQYF. The CDR3 DNA reads TGTGCCAGCAGTTCAAGGTGGAGGGGGAGCCACGAGCAGTACTTC.

V is TRBV20-1 and J is TRBJ1-1; 9 nucleotides line up with TRBD1. The CDR3 consists of 13 residues. Germline CDR1 DFQATT, CDR2 SNEGSKA (reference sequence). V gave up 2 bases and J gave up 11 bases; unmatched junction bases: 9. The DNA of the CDR3 is TGCAGTGCTAGACCGACAGGGGGATGGTCGGCTTTCTTT. The encoded protein is CSARPTGGWSAFF.

The chain combines TRBV11-3 with TRBJ2-1, with 9 bases identical to TRBD2. Trimming cost V 5 bases and J 8 bases; bases outside gene matches: 10. This CDR3 comprises 15 residues. Germline CDR1 SGHNT, CDR2 YENEEA. This CDR3 reads CASSPFSGSGDEQFF. The CDR3 coding sequence is TGTGCCAGCAGCCCTTTTAGCGGGAGTGGCGATGAGCAGTTCTTC.